This T cell receptor (beta chain) is drawn from a study of T cell changes during pregnancy in multiple sclerosis. Generated by immunoSEQ multiplex PCR, the TCRdb table keeps only in-frame clones and is missing some. The sample has 35,000 to 50,000 clones; approximately 90% are singletons. The CDR3 extends over 15 amino acids. The germline V gene encodes CDR1 SEHNR and CDR2 FQNEAQ (reference sequence). V lost 1 base and J lost 3; bases outside the gene matches: 4. The sequenced sample was PBMCs (not recorded whether the cells were cultured). This TCR was recovered from a female donor with multiple sclerosis, enrolled in a pregnancy study. V gene TRBV7-9 combines with J gene TRBJ2-3; 7 positions agree with TRBD1. The CDR3 nucleotides read TGTGCCAGCAGCTTAGTACAGGGGAGTACAGATACGCAGTATTTT. It yields the protein CASSLVQGSTDTQYF.